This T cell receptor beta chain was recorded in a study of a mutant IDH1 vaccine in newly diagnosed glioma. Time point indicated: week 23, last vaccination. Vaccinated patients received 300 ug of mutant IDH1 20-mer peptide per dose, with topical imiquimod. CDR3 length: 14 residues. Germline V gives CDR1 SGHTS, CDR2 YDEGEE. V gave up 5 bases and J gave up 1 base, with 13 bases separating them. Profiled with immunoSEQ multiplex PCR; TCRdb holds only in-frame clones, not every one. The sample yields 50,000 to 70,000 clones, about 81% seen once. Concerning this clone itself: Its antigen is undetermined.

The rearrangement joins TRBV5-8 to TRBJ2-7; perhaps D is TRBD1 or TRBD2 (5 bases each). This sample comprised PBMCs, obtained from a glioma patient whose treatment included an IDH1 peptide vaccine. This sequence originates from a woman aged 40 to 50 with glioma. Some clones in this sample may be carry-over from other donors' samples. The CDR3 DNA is TGTGCCAGCAGGGGGAGAAAGGGGTCCTACGAGCAGTACTTC. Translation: CASRGRKGSYEQYF.